Sequencing of this TCR beta chain was carried out in a study of CD8+ T cells in alopecia areata (dated by TCRdb to the late 2010s). Some background on the complete study: Treated patients were enrolled in an open-label pilot trial of oral tofacitinib at 5 to 10 mg twice daily for moderate-to-severe alopecia areata. Human TCRbeta sequencing covered scalp tissue and sorted CD4+ and CD8+ peripheral blood T cells from patchy and totalis/universalis alopecia areata patients and healthy controls. Clonality in the scalp was compared among normal scalp (n=4), patchy alopecia areata scalp (n=8), and alopecia totalis/universalis scalp (n=8). Tofacitinib was administered for 6 to 18 months, and 6 months of follow-up off drug were then conducted to assess delayed response and recurrence. RNA was extracted with the PAXgene miRNA kit for fixed scalp, the miRNeasy kit for PBMCs, and the RNeasy kit for mouse skin. Patients on tofacitinib were biopsied at baseline and after 4 and 24 weeks of treatment, and several of the patients also had a later scalp biopsy. For the treated patients, the SALT score, which quantifies what percentage of scalp surface area is affected, served as the measure of disease severity. TCRbeta CDR3 regions were amplified by immunoSEQ multiplex PCR with 35 Vbeta forward and 13 Jbeta reverse primers. The study used high-throughput TCRbeta sequencing to examine T cell clonal expansion in alopecia areata, in both the C3H/HeJ mouse model and human patients.

The treatment or condition label on this specimen signifies: oral pan-JAK inhibitor, 5-10 mg twice daily. Lesional scalp punch biopsies and peripheral blood were collected from alopecia areata patients. PBMCs were isolated by density centrifugation and stained for CD3, CD4 and CD8, and CD4+ and CD8+ T cells were sorted on a FACSAria. The library relied on the immunoSEQ multiplex PCR assay. RNA was extracted from all samples and reverse transcribed into cDNA as template for TCR sequencing. SuperScript III was used to make first-strand cDNA, primed with a 2:1 mix of oligo-dT and random hexamers. A synthetic immune receptor repertoire was used to assess amplification bias, and residual bias was removed computationally. Regarding the original processing steps: After raw reads were preprocessed to remove errors, the CDR3 was defined following IMGT conventions as running from the conserved cysteine to phenylalanine. Clonality was calculated as 1 minus Shannon entropy normalized by log2 of the number of productive unique TCRs. Whether each scalp clone was CD4 or CD8 was inferred by checking scalp TCRbeta sequences against the CD4 and CD8 repertoires from sorted blood. This immuneACCESS table, as held by TCRdb, lists in-frame sequences with V and J called but not all clones. Of the missing ones, under half trace to an unresolved V gene in checked studies; the others have no known cause. V and J calls plus clone size are reproduced from that table; the DNA served to infer D and trimming. The sample contains 150,000 to 200,000 clones, more than 55% of them found a single time. The top ten constitute 1.3% of the sample.

On this clone: Its antigen is currently not known. No base qualities exist here, and no much larger clone lies one base off it.

Overall results and qualifications from the work: Tofacitinib significantly decreased scalp clonality and the number of expanded CD8+ clones among the top 100 scalp clones. Compared with normal scalp, lesional scalp, particularly in alopecia totalis/universalis, had higher clonality and more expanded CD8+ clones, which suggests antigenic drive. Scalp TCR repertoire analysis is complicated because resident alphabeta T cells in normal human skin are also sequenced, whereas mouse skin is dominated by gammadelta T cells. Because the treated cohort was small and had only one nonresponder, larger studies are needed to examine links between baseline CD8+ expansion and response. Many expanded lesional clones persisted in scalp and blood during tofacitinib treatment, which may partly explain relapse after stopping treatment. TCR sequences shared between patients were less clear than in mice, possibly partly because of HLA diversity in the patient population.

Taken from cysteine to phenylalanine, the CDR3 has 15 residues. Just CDR3 DNA is preserved here, 45 bases in frame from base 1. V is cut by 0 bases and J by 5 bases, and the space between the germline ends is 8 bases. CDR1 is given as MGHRA and CDR2 as YSYEKL, both from the germline V gene. The sequence links TRBV4-1 to TRBJ1-6; perhaps TRBD1 is the D gene, with 6 bases matching. The sequence was obtained from a human donor with alopecia areata. The sample consisted of CD4+ T cells sorted from blood, taken around week 50, from a patient treated with tofacitinib. The CDR3 loop reads CASSQDPGDNSPLHF. The DNA sequence follows: TGCGCCAGCAGCCAAGATCCAGGGGATAATTCACCCCTCCACTTT.